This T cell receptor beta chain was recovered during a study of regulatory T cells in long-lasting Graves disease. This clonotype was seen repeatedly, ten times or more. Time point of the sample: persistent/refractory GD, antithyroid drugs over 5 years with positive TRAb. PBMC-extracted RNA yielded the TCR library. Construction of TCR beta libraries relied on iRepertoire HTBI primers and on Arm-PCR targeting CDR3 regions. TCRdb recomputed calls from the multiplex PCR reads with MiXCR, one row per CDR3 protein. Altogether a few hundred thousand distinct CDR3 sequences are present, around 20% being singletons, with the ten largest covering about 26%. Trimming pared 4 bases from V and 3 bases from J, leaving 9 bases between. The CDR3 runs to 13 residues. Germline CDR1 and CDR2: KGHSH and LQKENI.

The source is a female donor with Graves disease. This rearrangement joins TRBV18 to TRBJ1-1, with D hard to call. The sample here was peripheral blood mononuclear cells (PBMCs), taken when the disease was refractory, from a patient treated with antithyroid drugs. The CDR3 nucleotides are TGTGCCAGCTCACTCGACATCTACACTGAAGCTTTCTTT. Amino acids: CASSLDIYTEAFF.